These 13 T cell receptor beta chains originate from one sample sequenced in a study of technical replicates of blood from a handful of donors. TCRdb's copy holds only in-frame clones and misses some; the assay was immunoSEQ multiplex PCR. The table has tens of thousands of clones, approximately 95% seen once; the top ten hold roughly 0.34%. The sequenced material came from T cells isolated from PBMCs. Every receptor here comes from a human donor in good health.

This clone was recorded only once. The chain couples TRBV4-3 to TRBJ1-2, with D perhaps matching TRBD1 (6 bases). The ends were cut back, 0 bases at V and 7 bases at J, with 18 bases in the middle. Germline lookup yields CDR1 LGHNA and CDR2 YSLEER. CDR3 length: 16 residues. CDR3 amino acids: CASSQDLRGALFGYTF. The CDR3 DNA is TGCGCCAGCAGCCAAGATCTACGGGGGGCGTTATTTGGCTACACCTTC.

The chain employs TRBV5-6 and TRBJ2-7; D is undetermined. Germline loops: CDR1 SGHDT, CDR2 YYEEEE. V dropped 1 base and J dropped 7 bases, with 9 bases sitting between them. The CDR3 totals 12 residues. The CDR3 sequence is CASSLTASEQYF. The CDR3 DNA reads TGTGCCAGCAGCTTGACTGCGTCGGAGCAGTACTTC.

The J gene is TRBJ2-5, the V gene TRBV5-6; D unresolved. Trimming shortened V by 1 base and J by 0 bases, and 10 bases separated the two germline ends. The CDR3 totals 15 residues. The germline V gene encodes CDR1 SGHDT and CDR2 YYEEEE. CDR3 DNA: TGTGCCAGCAGCTTGTTACAGACGTACCAAGAGACCCAGTACTTC. It codes for CASSLLQTYQETQYF.

This clone came up once. The rearrangement links TRBV19 to TRBJ2-7, with D possibly being TRBD1 (5 bases). The ends were cut back, 5 bases at V and 6 bases at J, with 14 bases in the middle. The CDR3 extends over 13 amino acids. CDR1 LNHDA and CDR2 SQIVND come from the germline V gene (reference sequence). CDR3 residues: CASSSSTDPEQYF. The CDR3 region has the DNA TGTGCCAGTAGTTCGTCGACAGACCCCGAGCAGTACTTC.

This clone was recorded many times. J is TRBJ1-2 and V is TRBV7-8, with 7 bases aligning to TRBD1. The CDR3 covers 14 residues. Germline-derived CDR1 and CDR2 are SGHVS and FQNEAQ. The junction had 4 bases not matched to a gene; V was cut back by 0 bases and J by 6 bases. Here the CDR3 DNA reads TGTGCCAGCAGCTTAGCAGGGGGCGCAAATGGCTACACCTTC. Its translation is CASSLAGGANGYTF.

The chain combines TRBV18 with TRBJ2-1; 10 positions match TRBD2. Per germline, CDR1 KGHSH and CDR2 LQKENI. The CDR3 length is 15 residues. V lost 5 bases, J lost 4 bases, and 5 bases stayed unmatched. CDR3 sequence reads: CASSSLAGEYNEQFF. In DNA form, the CDR3 reads TGTGCCAGCTCATCCCTAGCGGGAGAGTACAATGAGCAGTTCTTC. Filled out from reference TRBV18 and TRBJ2-1, the complete variable domain reads NAGVMQNPRHLVRRRGQEARLRCSPMKGHSHVYWYRQLPEEGLKFMVYLQKENIIDESGMPKERFSAEFPKEGPSILRIQQVVRGDSAAYFCASSSLAGEYNEQFFGPGTRLTVL.

The gene calls are TRBV10-1 and TRBJ1-5, with D perhaps TRBD1 (6 bases). In germline, CDR1 is WNHNN, CDR2 SYGVQD (reference sequence). Between the trimmed V and J ends, which lost 10 bases and 5 bases, there was a span of 9 bases. The CDR3 extends over 11 amino acids. For the CDR3, the DNA is TGCGCCACCAGGGGCCATCAGCCCCAGCATTTT. This codes for CATRGHQPQHF.

This CDR3 is CASSLYDRTGNTIYF. CDR3 sequence (DNA): TGTGCCAGCAGTTTATACGACAGGACTGGAAACACCATATATTTT. The chain employs TRBV28 and TRBJ1-3, with D possibly TRBD1 on 6 matching bases. CDR3 length: 15 residues. V was pared by 1 base and J by 2 bases, with 9 bases between. Germline CDR1 MDHEN, CDR2 SYDVKM.

CDR3 sequence reads: CAWSESVAGNTIYF. The CDR3 DNA is TGTGCCTGGAGTGAGTCAGTTGCTGGAAACACCATATATTTT. The rearrangement uses TRBV30 and TRBJ1-3, with D unclear. Germline V gene data show CDR1 as GTSNPN and CDR2 as SVGIG (reference sequence). Trimming left V 1 base short and J 2 bases short, with 9 bases between. CDR3 size: 14 residues.

The rearrangement joins TRBV27 to TRBJ2-1; no definite D call. This CDR3 region has 13 residues. V dropped 3 bases and J dropped 5 bases, with 8 bases sitting between them. Germline loops: CDR1 MNHEY, CDR2 SMNVEV (reference sequence). The DNA for the CDR3 is TGTGCCAGCAGTTTTTCTGCTAACAATGAGCAGTTCTTC. Protein product: CASSFSANNEQFF.

The chain combines TRBV9 with TRBJ2-4; no clear D. CDR3 size: 16 residues. Germline V gene sequence: CDR1 SGDLS, CDR2 YYNGEE. Trimming cost V 4 bases and J 2 bases, with 16 bases left between them. CDR3 sequence reads: CASSLSGVSSKNIQYF. DNA for the CDR3: TGTGCCAGCAGCCTTAGTGGAGTCTCGTCCAAAAACATTCAGTACTTC. Supplemented by reference TRBV9 and TRBJ2-4, the full variable domain reads DSGVTQTPKHLITATGQRVTLRCSPRSGDLSVYWYQQSLDQGLQFLIQYYNGEERAKGNILERFSAQQFPDLHSELNLSSLELGDSALYFCASSLSGVSSKNIQYFGAGTRLSVL.

The chain combines TRBV29-1 with TRBJ1-3, with a weak D call TRBD1 (5 bases). Trimming left V 6 bases short and J 4 bases short, with 13 bases between. The CDR3 is 13 amino acids. CDR1 SQVTM and CDR2 ANQGSEA come from the germline V gene. CDR3 amino acids: CSVGGGTGNTIYF. The CDR3 DNA reads as TGCAGCGTGGGGGGAGGAACCGGAAACACCATATATTTT.

In nucleotides, the CDR3 is TGTGCCAGCAGTCCCGGGACAGGGTACGAGCAGTACTTC. This encodes CASSPGTGYEQYF. The gene calls are TRBV6-6 and TRBJ2-7; 9 nucleotides line up with TRBD1. Germline CDR1 and CDR2: MNHNY and SVGAGI (reference sequence). Germline trimming cut 5 bases from V and 4 bases from J; bases unmatched to any gene: 3. The CDR3 loop spans 13 amino acids.